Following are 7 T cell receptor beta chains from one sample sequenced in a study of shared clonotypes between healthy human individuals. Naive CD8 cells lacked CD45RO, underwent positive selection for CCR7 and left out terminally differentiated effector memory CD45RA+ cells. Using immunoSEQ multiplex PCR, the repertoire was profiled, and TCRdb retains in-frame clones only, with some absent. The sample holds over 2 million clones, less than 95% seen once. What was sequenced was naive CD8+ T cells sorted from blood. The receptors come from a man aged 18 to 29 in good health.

This CDR3 reads CASSHPGSGNYEQYF. DNA of the CDR3: TGTGCCAGCAGTCACCCAGGGTCTGGGAACTACGAGCAGTACTTC. The chain recombines TRBV6-6 with TRBJ2-7; D perhaps matches TRBD1 (5 bases). Trimming pared 5 bases from V and 3 bases from J, leaving 17 bases between. The CDR3 consists of 15 residues. CDR1 and CDR2 from the germline V gene are MNHNY and SVGAGI (reference sequence).

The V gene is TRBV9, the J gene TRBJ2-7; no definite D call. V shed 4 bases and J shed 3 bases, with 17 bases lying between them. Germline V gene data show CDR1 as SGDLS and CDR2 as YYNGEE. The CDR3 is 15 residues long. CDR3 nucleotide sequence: TGTGCCAGCAGCCACCCTAACCCGGGCGGCTACGAGCAGTACTTC. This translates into CASSHPNPGGYEQYF.

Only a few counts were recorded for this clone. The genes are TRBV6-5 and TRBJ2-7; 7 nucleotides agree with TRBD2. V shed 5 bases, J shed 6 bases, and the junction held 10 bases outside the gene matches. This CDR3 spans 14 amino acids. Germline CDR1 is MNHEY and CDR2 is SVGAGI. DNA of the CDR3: TGTGCCAGCAGTCCCATGGGGGGGTTACGCGAGCAGTACTTC. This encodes CASSPMGGLREQYF.

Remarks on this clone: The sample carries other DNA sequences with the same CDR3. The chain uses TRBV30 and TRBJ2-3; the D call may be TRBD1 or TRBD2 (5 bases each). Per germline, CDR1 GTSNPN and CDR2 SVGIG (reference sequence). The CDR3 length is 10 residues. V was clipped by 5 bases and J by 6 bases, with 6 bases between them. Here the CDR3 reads CAWEGDTQYF. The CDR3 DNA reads TGTGCCTGGGAGGGGGATACGCAGTATTTT.

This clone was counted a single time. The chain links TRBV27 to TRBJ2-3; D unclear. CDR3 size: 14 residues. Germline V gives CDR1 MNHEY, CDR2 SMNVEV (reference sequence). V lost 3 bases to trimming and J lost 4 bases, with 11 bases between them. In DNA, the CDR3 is TGTGCCAGCAGTTTTAGTCGGTCGTCAGATACGCAGTATTTT. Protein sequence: CASSFSRSSDTQYF.

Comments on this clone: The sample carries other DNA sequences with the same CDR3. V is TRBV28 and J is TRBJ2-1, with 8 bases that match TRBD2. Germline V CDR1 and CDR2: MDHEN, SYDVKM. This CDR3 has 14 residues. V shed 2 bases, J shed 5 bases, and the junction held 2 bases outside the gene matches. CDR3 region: CASSLTGGNNEQFF. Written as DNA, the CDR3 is TGTGCCAGCAGTTTAACGGGGGGGAACAATGAGCAGTTCTTC.

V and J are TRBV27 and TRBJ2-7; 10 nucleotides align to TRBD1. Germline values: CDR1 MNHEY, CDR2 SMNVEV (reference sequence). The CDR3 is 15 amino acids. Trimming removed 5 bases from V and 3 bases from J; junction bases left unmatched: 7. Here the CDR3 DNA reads TGTGCCAGCAGTCACACCGGGACAGGGGTCTACGAGCAGTACTTC. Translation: CASSHTGTGVYEQYF.